This is a list of T cell receptor beta chains from one sample in a study of radiotherapy plus CTLA-4 blockade in lung cancer. The protocol was immunoSEQ multiplex PCR, while the TCRdb copy is restricted to in-frame clones and leaves out a portion. The sample lists tens of thousands of clones, 72% occurring once. The source material was peripheral blood, sampled from a patient treated with radiotherapy plus ipilimumab. The receptor set was obtained from a human donor with non-small cell lung cancer who had stable disease on radiotherapy plus ipilimumab. Both conserved end residues are trimmed from each CDR3. Some rows have no size entry. The others give once, few or many, or a class for an expanded clone.

V: TRBV6-4
J: TRBJ2-3
size: NA
CDR3: ASSAERGGGDTQY

V: TRBV4-3
J: NA
size: NA
CDR3: ASSQESGGEQY

V: TRBV7-9
J: TRBJ2-1
size: NA
CDR3: ASSFPSSYNEQF

V: TRBV7-2
J: TRBJ2-5
size: NA
CDR3: ASSTRSGTPETQY

V: TRBV9
J: TRBJ2-6
size: NA
CDR3: ASSGRQGSVLT

V: TRBV11-3
J: TRBJ1-5
size: few
CDR3: ASSLAPGTETSSGNQPQH

V: TRBV4-1
J: TRBJ2-5
size: NA
CDR3: ASSQGTGVETQY

V: TRBV5-5
J: TRBJ1-3
size: NA
CDR3: ASSPQLSYGNTIY

V: TRBV6-1
J: TRBJ1-2
size: NA
CDR3: ASTAGGGYGYT

V: TRBV20-1
J: TRBJ1-1
size: NA
CDR3: SASFGGFAF

V: TRBV19
J: TRBJ2-1
size: NA
CDR3: ASTPQATSGPYNEQF

V: TRBV18
J: TRBJ1-1
size: NA
CDR3: ASSPSDTNTEAF

V: TRBV2
J: TRBJ1-2
size: many
CDR3: ASSARNYGYT

V: TRBV11-2
J: TRBJ1-1
size: NA
CDR3: ASSPTSGRARAEAF

V: TRBV27
J: TRBJ2-2
size: few
CDR3: ASSWMGTGTLANTGELF

V: TRBV5-1
J: TRBJ2-3
size: NA
CDR3: ASSLEGAESYTQY

V: TRBV19
J: TRBJ1-1
size: NA
CDR3: ASSLMGLERAF

V: TRBV5-6
J: TRBJ1-3
size: few
CDR3: ASSLRGISGNTIY

V: TRBV11-3
J: TRBJ1-2
size: NA
CDR3: ASSPVDRGDYGYT

V: TRBV20-1
J: TRBJ1-6
size: once
CDR3: SAKGGGPLH

V: TRBV7-8
J: TRBJ2-7
size: NA
CDR3: ASSPGGGGDYEQY

V: TRBV2
J: TRBJ1-2
size: NA
CDR3: ASFKGLYDGYT

V: TRBV2
J: TRBJ2-7
size: medium-sized
CDR3: ASSSTWDRTYEQY

V: TRBV30
J: TRBJ2-3
size: once
CDR3: AVHSGGQDTQY

V: TRBV5-5
J: TRBJ1-6
size: NA
CDR3: ASSLVAGIISFSYNSPLH

V: TRBV19
J: TRBJ2-5
size: NA
CDR3: ASSPGQKETQY

V: TRBV29-1
J: TRBJ1-1
size: NA
CDR3: SVEGQGAMGWNTEAF

V: TRBV10-3
J: TRBJ1-6
size: NA
CDR3: AIRRTDNNSPLH

V: TRBV29-1
J: TRBJ2-2
size: NA
CDR3: SVEGGDYTGELF